The 26 T cell receptor beta chains given below trace back to one sample, sequenced in a study of blood T cell repertoires in COVID-19. Repertoires were generated with immunoSEQ multiplex PCR, while TCRdb's copy carries only in-frame clones and drops some. This sample carries about 300,000 clones, around 85% of them seen once, and the ten largest clones take less than 2.5%. Material for sequencing was PBMCs or T cells enriched from blood (not recorded which). The origin of the receptors is a young man who had recovered from COVID-19.

The genes are TRBV5-4 and TRBJ2-5; 7 nucleotides line up with TRBD1. The germline CDR1 and CDR2 sequences are SGHNT and YYREEE (reference sequence). This CDR3 has 15 amino acids. V lost 1 base and J lost 5; bases outside the gene matches: 8. The CDR3 loop is CASSLSRGLMETQYF. CDR3 DNA sequence: TGTGCCAGCAGCTTGTCCAGGGGGTTAATGGAGACCCAGTACTTC.

The V call is TRBV4-1, the J call TRBJ1-1; possibly TRBD1 for D (6 bases). Germline-derived CDR1 and CDR2 are MGHRA and YSYEKL. Trimming cost V 3 bases and J 12 bases, with 20 bases left between them. CDR3 size: 14 residues. The CDR3 region has the DNA TGCGCCAGCAGCCAGGAAGGATACAGGGCTCCACCTTTCTTT. It specifies CASSQEGYRAPPFF.

The rearrangement joins TRBV12-5 to TRBJ2-7; the match to TRBD2 covers 7 bases. CDR1 is LGHNT, CDR2 FRNRAP, per germline. The CDR3 extends over 13 amino acids. The trim removed 1 base at V and 6 bases at J, leaving 3 bases unmatched. CDR3 residues: CASGLDGTTEQYF. CDR3 bases: TGTGCTAGTGGTTTGGACGGGACTACCGAGCAGTACTTC.

The V gene is TRBV7-9, the J gene TRBJ1-2; 7 nucleotides agree with TRBD1. The CDR3 extends over 13 amino acids. Looked up from germline, CDR1 is SEHNR and CDR2 is FQNEAQ (reference sequence). V was pared by 1 base and J by 4 bases, with 0 bases of the junction left unmatched. CDR3 sequence (DNA): TGTGCCAGCAGCTTAGACAGGGGCTATGGCTACACCTTC. Amino acids: CASSLDRGYGYTF.

V and J are TRBV19 and TRBJ2-2; TRBD2 agrees at 7 bases. V shed 5 bases and J 3 bases; nucleotides not matched to a gene: 3. In germline, CDR1 is LNHDA, CDR2 SQIVND (reference sequence). The CDR3 extends over 14 amino acids. DNA of the CDR3: TGTGCCAGTAGTCCCCGGGGGGACACCGGGGAGCTGTTTTTT. It translates to CASSPRGDTGELFF.

The chain combines TRBV6-5 with TRBJ1-4; perhaps TRBD1 as D (6 bases). This CDR3 has 14 residues. V lost 6 bases and J lost 0, with 8 bases in between. Germline values: CDR1 MNHEY, CDR2 SVGAGI. CDR3 bases: TGTGCCAGCAGGAGGACAGCAACTAATGAAAAACTGTTTTTT. Protein: CASRRTATNEKLFF.

The gene calls are TRBV5-1 and TRBJ2-5; a possible D gene is TRBD1 (5 bases). Between the trimmed V and J ends, which lost 0 bases and 3 bases, there was a span of 9 bases. Germline CDR1 is SGHRS and CDR2 is YFSETQ. The CDR3 is 14 residues long. CDR3 coding DNA: TGCGCCAGCAGCTTGGTAACCAGGGAAGAGACCCAGTACTTC. Its translation: CASSLVTREETQYF.

V is TRBV6-5 and J is TRBJ1-1; 8 bases align to TRBD1. The CDR3 has 15 amino acids. Trimming took 6 bases from V and 1 from J; bases not matched to a gene: 7. Looked up from germline, CDR1 is MNHEY and CDR2 is SVGAGI. In nucleotides, the CDR3 is TGTGCCAGCAGGCGCGGACAGGGCGCGAACACTGAAGCTTTCTTT. Translation: CASRRGQGANTEAFF.

J is TRBJ1-2 and V is TRBV5-8; maybe TRBD1 (6 bases). The CDR3 is 14 residues long. V was trimmed by 0 bases and J by 5 bases, leaving 11 bases between them. CDR1 and CDR2 from the germline V gene are SGHTS and YDEGEE. CDR3 amino acids: CASSLGQQGYGYTF. DNA of the CDR3: TGTGCCAGCAGCTTGGGACAACAGGGATATGGCTACACCTTC.

This clone showed up just a few times. This rearrangement joins TRBV7-3 to TRBJ2-7, with 11 nucleotides matching TRBD2. V lost 6 bases and J lost 1; bases outside the gene matches: 5. There are 15 residues in the CDR3. Per germline, CDR1 SGHTA and CDR2 FQGTGA. As DNA, the CDR3 is TGTGCCAGCAGTTCCCTAGCGGGGGGTTCCTACGAGCAGTACTTC. This encodes CASSSLAGGSYEQYF. Using reference TRBV7-3 and TRBJ2-7 for the parts outside the CDR3, the full variable domain is GAGVSQTPSNKVTEKGKYVELRCDPISGHTALYWYRQSLGQGPEFLIYFQGTGAADDSGLPNDRFFAVRPEGSVSTLKIQRTERGDSAVYLCASSSLAGGSYEQYFGPGTRLTVT.

This chain connects TRBV11-2 to TRBJ1-2; TRBD1 is a possible D gene (6 bases). The CDR3 totals 15 residues. V dropped 5 bases and J dropped 4 bases, with 17 bases sitting between them. In germline, CDR1 is SGHAT, CDR2 FQNNGV. CDR3 amino acids: CASSRGGEGPYGYTF. The CDR3 DNA is TGTGCCAGCAGCCGAGGGGGGGAGGGGCCCTATGGCTACACCTTC.

The gene calls are TRBV25-1 and TRBJ1-2; 7 bases are a match to TRBD1. CDR3 size: 16 residues. V shed 4 bases and J 7 bases; nucleotides not matched to a gene: 15. Germline V gene sequence: CDR1 MGHDK, CDR2 SYGVNS. The CDR3 is CASSGPLDRDRGGYTF. CDR3 coding DNA: TGTGCCAGCAGTGGTCCTTTAGACAGGGATAGGGGTGGCTACACCTTC.

With regard to this clone: Other DNA sequences within the sample encode an identical CDR3. The chain employs TRBV6-5 and TRBJ2-7; possible D gene TRBD2, 6 bases. CDR1 and CDR2 from the germline V gene are MNHEY and SVGAGI. The CDR3 length is 14 residues. With 0 bases removed from V and 4 bases from J, the gap between germline ends came to 10 bases. As DNA, the CDR3 is TGTGCCAGCAGTTACTCGGGCGGGGAATACGAGCAGTACTTC. This sequence encodes CASSYSGGEYEQYF.

This clone was observed a single time. V gene TRBV19 combines with J gene TRBJ1-5; D not certain. The CDR3 spans 14 residues. CDR1 is LNHDA and CDR2 is SQIVND in the germline V gene (reference sequence). Between the trimmed V and J ends, which lost 11 bases and 2 bases, there was a span of 16 bases. The CDR3 is CASQSGFGNQPQHF. The CDR3 DNA sequence: TGTGCCTCCCAGTCGGGGTTTGGCAATCAGCCCCAGCATTTT. Together with reference TRBV19 and TRBJ1-5, the CDR3 gives the full variable domain: DGGITQSPKYLFRKEGQNVTLSCEQNLNHDAMYWYRQDPGQGLRLIYYSQIVNDFQKGDIAEGYSVSREKKESFPLTVTSAQKNPTAFYLCASQSGFGNQPQHFGDGTRLSIL.

The J gene is TRBJ1-4, the V gene TRBV5-1, with D perhaps TRBD1 (5 bases). The length of the CDR3 is 14 residues. The germline CDR1 and CDR2 sequences are SGHRS and YFSETQ. Trimming cost V 2 bases and J 5 bases, with 10 bases left between them. The CDR3 here is CASSLLAGNEKLFF. CDR3 DNA: TGCGCCAGCAGCTTATTGGCAGGGAATGAAAAACTGTTTTTT.

V gene TRBV5-1 combines with J gene TRBJ2-5; 10 bases map to TRBD2. V lost 5 bases to trimming and J lost 2 bases; unmatched junction nucleotides: 12. The CDR3 consists of 17 residues. The germline V gene has CDR1 SGHRS and CDR2 YFSETQ. DNA of the CDR3: TGCGCCAGCAGTCCGTATCTTGAACTAGCGGGGCAAGAGACCCAGTACTTC. This codes for CASSPYLELAGQETQYF.

The chain has TRBV7-3 and TRBJ1-3; no clear D gene. The ends were cut back, 1 base at V and 9 bases at J, with 10 bases in the middle. The CDR3 runs 13 residues. Germline values: CDR1 SGHTA, CDR2 FQGTGA. The CDR3 DNA reads as TGTGCCAGCAGCTTAAGCGGGGATGGCACCATATATTTT. Translating gives CASSLSGDGTIYF.

J is TRBJ1-6 and V is TRBV7-3; 7 nucleotides line up with TRBD1. The CDR3 runs to 16 residues. Germline CDR1 and CDR2: SGHTA and FQGTGA. The V segment lost 4 bases and the J segment 4 bases; nucleotides outside the gene matches: 7. The CDR3 DNA is TGTGCCAGCAGCTCAGAAGACAGGGCGTATAATTCACCCCTCCACTTT. This translates into CASSSEDRAYNSPLHF.

The chain employs TRBV5-8 and TRBJ2-5, with a possible D match to TRBD2 (7 bases). V lost 0 bases, J lost 2 bases, and 11 bases lay in between. The CDR3 runs to 15 residues. CDR1 and CDR2 from the germline V gene are SGHTS and YDEGEE. In DNA, the CDR3 is TGTGCCAGCAGCTTGGGGGGGGGCAGACAAGAGACCCAGTACTTC. Amino acids: CASSLGGGRQETQYF.

The chain links TRBV6-1 to TRBJ1-3, with D uncertain. This CDR3 spans 16 amino acids. Germline V lookup: CDR1 MNHNS, CDR2 SASEGT. Trimming removed 2 bases from V and 0 bases from J, with 11 bases in between. CDR3 region: CASSEIEVFSGNTIYF. In DNA form, the CDR3 reads TGTGCCAGCAGTGAAATCGAGGTTTTCTCTGGAAACACCATATATTTT.

The CDR3 coding sequence is TGTGCCAGCAGCCGAGACAGGGACTATGGCTACACCTTC. This encodes CASSRDRDYGYTF. The chain couples TRBV7-9 to TRBJ1-2; 7 bases fit TRBD1. The germline gives CDR1 SEHNR, CDR2 FQNEAQ (reference sequence). The CDR3 has 13 residues. Germline trimming cut 5 bases from V and 3 bases from J; bases unmatched to any gene: 3.

Only one count was recorded for this clone. The chain recombines TRBV6-5 with TRBJ1-5, with D unresolved. V was trimmed by 11 bases and J by 9 bases, leaving 20 bases between them. There are 13 residues in the CDR3. Germline V CDR1 and CDR2: MNHEY, SVGAGI. Written as DNA, the CDR3 is TGTGCCGCCGTTGATGCGTTCCTAGGGCCCCAGCATTTT. It encodes CAAVDAFLGPQHF.

In DNA, the CDR3 is TGTGCCAGCAGCAAAAATGAACAGGGGCCCCTCCAAGAGACCCAGTACTTC. Encoded protein: CASSKNEQGPLQETQYF. The chain recombines TRBV21-1 with TRBJ2-5; whether TRBD1, the table's D call, matches the DNA was not checked. TRBV21-1 is annotated as a pseudogene. CDR3 length equals 17 residues.

The rearrangement joins TRBV6-2 or TRBV6-3 to TRBJ1-2; possibly TRBD1 for D (5 bases). The germline gives CDR1 MNHEY, CDR2 SVGEGT. This CDR3 has 14 residues. V lost 6 bases, J lost 2 bases, and 13 bases lay in between. CDR3 in DNA: TGTGCCAGCAGCTCCCATGACAGCAACTATGGCTACACCTTC. Amino acids: CASSSHDSNYGYTF.

This chain uses TRBV10-3 with TRBJ2-3; 10 bases match TRBD2. The CDR3 is 16 residues long. The V and J ends lost 0 bases and 4 bases, in that order; junction bases with no gene match: 4. Germline CDR1 reads ENHRY; CDR2 reads SYGVKD. CDR3 protein: CAISESVAGGADTQYF. The CDR3 DNA is TGTGCCATCAGTGAGTCTGTAGCGGGGGGAGCAGATACGCAGTATTTT.

The V gene is TRBV5-6, the J gene TRBJ1-2; D is possibly TRBD1 (5 bases). From germline, CDR1 is SGHDT and CDR2 YYEEEE. The CDR3 runs to 12 residues. Trimming shortened V by 3 bases and J by 4 bases, and 7 bases separated the two germline ends. CDR3 sequence reads: CASSSRGYGYTF. In DNA form, the CDR3 reads TGTGCCAGCAGCTCTAGGGGCTATGGCTACACCTTC.